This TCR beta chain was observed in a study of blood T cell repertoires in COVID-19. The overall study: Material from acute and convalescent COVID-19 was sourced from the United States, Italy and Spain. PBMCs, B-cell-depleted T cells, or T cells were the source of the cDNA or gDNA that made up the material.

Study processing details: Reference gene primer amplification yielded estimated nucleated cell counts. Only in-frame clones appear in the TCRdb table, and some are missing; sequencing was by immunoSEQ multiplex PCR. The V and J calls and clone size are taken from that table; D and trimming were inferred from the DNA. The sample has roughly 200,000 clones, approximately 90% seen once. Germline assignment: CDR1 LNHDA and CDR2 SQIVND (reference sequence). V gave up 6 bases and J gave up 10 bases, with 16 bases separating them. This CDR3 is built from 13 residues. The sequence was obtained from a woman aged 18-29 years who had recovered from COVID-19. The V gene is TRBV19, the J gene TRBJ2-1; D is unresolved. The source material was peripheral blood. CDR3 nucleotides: TGTGCCAGTAGAGGAGCGAACCACTTGGAGCAGTTCTTC. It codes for CASRGANHLEQFF.